The text below deals with one TCR beta chain. The protocol was immunoSEQ multiplex PCR, while the TCRdb copy is restricted to in-frame clones and leaves out a portion. The sample has over a million clones; more than 95% are singletons. This sample was taken from a study of shared clonotypes between healthy human individuals. CD4+ cells were split into CD45RA+ naive and CD45RA-negative memory subsets. Germline CDR1 WSHSY, CDR2 SAAADI. This CDR3 region has 13 residues. V gave up 1 base and J gave up 7 bases, with 10 bases separating them. Sequenced material: naive CD4+ T cells sorted from blood. Stated subset: CD45RA+ positively selected. The V and J genes are TRBV10-2 and TRBJ1-1, with D hard to call. The clonotype comes from a man aged 30 to 45 in good health. CDR3 sequence reads: CASSEYGRNEAFF. The CDR3 DNA reads as TGCGCCAGCAGTGAGTATGGGCGAAATGAAGCTTTCTTT.